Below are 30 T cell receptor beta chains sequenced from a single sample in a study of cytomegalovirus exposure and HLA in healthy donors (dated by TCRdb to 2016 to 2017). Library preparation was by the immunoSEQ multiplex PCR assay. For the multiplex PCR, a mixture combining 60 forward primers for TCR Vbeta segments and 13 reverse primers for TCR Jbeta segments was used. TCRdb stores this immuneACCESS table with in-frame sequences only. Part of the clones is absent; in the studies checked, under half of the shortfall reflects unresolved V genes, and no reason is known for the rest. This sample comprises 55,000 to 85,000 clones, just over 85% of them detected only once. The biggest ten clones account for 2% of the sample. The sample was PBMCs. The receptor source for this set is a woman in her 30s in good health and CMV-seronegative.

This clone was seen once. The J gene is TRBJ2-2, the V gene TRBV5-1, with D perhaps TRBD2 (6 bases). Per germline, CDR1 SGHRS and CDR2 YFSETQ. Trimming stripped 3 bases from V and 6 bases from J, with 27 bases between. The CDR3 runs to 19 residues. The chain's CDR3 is CASSSPTWSVKPGAGELFF. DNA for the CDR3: TGCGCCAGCAGCTCTCCTACGTGGAGCGTGAAACCGGGGGCCGGGGAGCTGTTTTTT.

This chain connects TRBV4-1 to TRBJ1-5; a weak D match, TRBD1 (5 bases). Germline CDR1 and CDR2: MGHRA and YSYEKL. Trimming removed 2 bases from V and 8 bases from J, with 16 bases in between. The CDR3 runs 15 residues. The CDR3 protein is CASSQRGLNQEPQHF. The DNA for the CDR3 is TGCGCCAGCAGCCAAAGGGGACTAAACCAGGAGCCCCAGCATTTT.

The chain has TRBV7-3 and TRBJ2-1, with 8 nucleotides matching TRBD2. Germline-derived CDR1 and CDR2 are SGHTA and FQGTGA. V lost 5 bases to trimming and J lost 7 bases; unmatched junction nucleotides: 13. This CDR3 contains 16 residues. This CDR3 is CASSNALAGGLNEQFF. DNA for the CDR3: TGTGCCAGCAGCAATGCACTTGCGGGAGGTTTGAATGAGCAGTTCTTC.

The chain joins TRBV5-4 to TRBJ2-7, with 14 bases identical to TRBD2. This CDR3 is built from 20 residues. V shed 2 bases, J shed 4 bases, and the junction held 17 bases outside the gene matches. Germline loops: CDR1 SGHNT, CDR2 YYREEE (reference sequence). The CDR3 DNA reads TGTGCCAGCAGCTTTGCGGGAATGAAGGGGACTAGCGGGAGAAGGTACGAGCAGTACTTC. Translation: CASSFAGMKGTSGRRYEQYF.

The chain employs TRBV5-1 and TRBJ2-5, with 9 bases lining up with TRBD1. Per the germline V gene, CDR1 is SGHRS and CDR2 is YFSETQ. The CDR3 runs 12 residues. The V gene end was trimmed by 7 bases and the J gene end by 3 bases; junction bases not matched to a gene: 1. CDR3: CASRDREETQYF. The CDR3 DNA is TGCGCCAGCCGGGACAGGGAAGAGACCCAGTACTTC.

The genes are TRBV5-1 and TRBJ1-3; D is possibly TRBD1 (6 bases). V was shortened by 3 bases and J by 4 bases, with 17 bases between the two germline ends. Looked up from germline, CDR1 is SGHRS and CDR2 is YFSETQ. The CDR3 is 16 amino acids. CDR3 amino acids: CASSSNSRGPGNTIYF. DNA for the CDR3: TGCGCCAGCAGCTCCAACTCCAGGGGCCCGGGAAACACCATATATTTT.

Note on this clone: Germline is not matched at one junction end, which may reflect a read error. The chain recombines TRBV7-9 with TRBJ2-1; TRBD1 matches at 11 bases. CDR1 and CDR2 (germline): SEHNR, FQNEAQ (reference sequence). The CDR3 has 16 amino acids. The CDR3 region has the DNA TGTGCCAACAGCTTAGGCGGGACAGGGGGAAGGGGTGAGCAGTTCTTC. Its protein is CANSLGGTGGRGEQFF.

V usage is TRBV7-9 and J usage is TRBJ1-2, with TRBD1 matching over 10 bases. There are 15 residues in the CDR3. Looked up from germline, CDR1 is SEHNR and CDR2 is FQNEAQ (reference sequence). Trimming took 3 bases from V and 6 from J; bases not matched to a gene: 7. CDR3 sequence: CASSFTGQGKDGYTF. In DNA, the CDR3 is TGTGCCAGCAGCTTCACGGGACAGGGGAAGGATGGCTACACCTTC.

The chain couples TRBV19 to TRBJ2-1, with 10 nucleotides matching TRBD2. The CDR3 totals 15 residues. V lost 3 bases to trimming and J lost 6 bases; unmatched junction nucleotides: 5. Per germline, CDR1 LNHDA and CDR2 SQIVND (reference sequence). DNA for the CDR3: TGTGCCAGTAGTATTGCTAGCGGGAGTTCCAATGAGCAGTTCTTC. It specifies CASSIASGSSNEQFF.

CDR3 DNA: TGTGCCAGCAGCCGAGAGGGCGGTGGGAACATTCAGTACTTC. This sequence encodes CASSREGGGNIQYF. The V call is TRBV7-8, the J call TRBJ2-4; perhaps TRBD2 as D (5 bases). The germline V gene encodes CDR1 SGHVS and CDR2 FQNEAQ. V lost 5 bases and J lost 7, with 15 bases in between. The CDR3 length is 14 residues.

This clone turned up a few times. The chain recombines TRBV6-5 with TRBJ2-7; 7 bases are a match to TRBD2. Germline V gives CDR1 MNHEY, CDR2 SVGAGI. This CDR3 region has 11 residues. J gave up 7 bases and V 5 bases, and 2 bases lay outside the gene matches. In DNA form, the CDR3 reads TGTGCCAGCAGTCCGGGGGGTGAGCAGTACTTC. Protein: CASSPGGEQYF.

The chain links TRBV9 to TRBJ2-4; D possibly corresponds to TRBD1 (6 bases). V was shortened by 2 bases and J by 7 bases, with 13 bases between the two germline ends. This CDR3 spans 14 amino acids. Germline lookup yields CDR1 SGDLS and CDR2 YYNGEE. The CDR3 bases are TGTGCCAGCAGCGTTTCCGGGACAACGAACATTCAGTACTTC. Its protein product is CASSVSGTTNIQYF. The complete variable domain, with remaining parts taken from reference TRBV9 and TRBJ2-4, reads DSGVTQTPKHLITATGQRVTLRCSPRSGDLSVYWYQQSLDQGLQFLIQYYNGEERAKGNILERFSAQQFPDLHSELNLSSLELGDSALYFCASSVSGTTNIQYFGAGTRLSVL.

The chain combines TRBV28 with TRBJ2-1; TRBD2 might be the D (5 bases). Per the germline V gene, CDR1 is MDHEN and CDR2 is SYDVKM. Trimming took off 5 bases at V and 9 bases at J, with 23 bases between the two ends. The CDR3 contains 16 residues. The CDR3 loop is CASSPPVSGSHGEQFF. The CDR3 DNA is TGTGCCAGCAGTCCCCCCGTCAGCGGAAGTCACGGTGAGCAGTTCTTC. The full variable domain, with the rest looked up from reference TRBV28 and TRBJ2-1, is DVKVTQSSRYLVKRTGEKVFLECVQDMDHENMFWYRQDPGLGLRLIYFSYDVKMKEKGDIPEGYSVSREKKERFSLILESASTNQTSMYLCASSPPVSGSHGEQFFGPGTRLTVL.

The chain's CDR3 is CASSPNRAGTGVKQFF. The CDR3 nucleotides are TGTGCCAGCAGCCCCAATAGAGCCGGGACAGGGGTTAAGCAGTTCTTC. The J gene is TRBJ2-1, the V gene TRBV7-6; 10 bases fit TRBD1. The CDR3 is made up of 16 amino acids. CDR1 and CDR2 from the germline V gene are SGHVS and FNYEAQ. Unmatched junction bases numbered 15, after V lost 5 bases and J lost 11 bases. Full variable domain (missing parts from reference TRBV7-6 and TRBJ2-1): GAGVSQSPRYKVTKRGQDVALRCDPISGHVSLYWYRQALGQGPEFLTYFNYEAQQDKSGLPNDRFSAERPEGSISTLTIQRTEQRDSAMYRCASSPNRAGTGVKQFFGPGTRLTVL.

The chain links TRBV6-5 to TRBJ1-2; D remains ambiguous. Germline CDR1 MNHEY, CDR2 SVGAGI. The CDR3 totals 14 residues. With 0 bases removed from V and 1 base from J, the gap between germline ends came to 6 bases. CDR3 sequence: CASSYSRDNYGYTF. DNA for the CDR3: TGTGCCAGCAGTTACTCGAGAGATAACTATGGCTACACCTTC.

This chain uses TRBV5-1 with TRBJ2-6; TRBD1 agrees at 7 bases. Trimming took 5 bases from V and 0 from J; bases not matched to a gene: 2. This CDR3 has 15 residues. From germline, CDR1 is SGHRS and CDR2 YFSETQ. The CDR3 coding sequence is TGCGCCAGCAGGGCAGGGGGCTCTGGGGCCAACGTCCTGACTTTC. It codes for CASRAGGSGANVLTF.

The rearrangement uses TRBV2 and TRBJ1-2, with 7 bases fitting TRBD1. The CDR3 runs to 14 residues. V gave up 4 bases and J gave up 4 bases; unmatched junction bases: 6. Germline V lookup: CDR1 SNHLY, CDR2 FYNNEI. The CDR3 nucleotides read TGTGCCAGCAGTGTCAAACAGGGGTCCTATGGCTACACCTTC. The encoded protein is CASSVKQGSYGYTF.

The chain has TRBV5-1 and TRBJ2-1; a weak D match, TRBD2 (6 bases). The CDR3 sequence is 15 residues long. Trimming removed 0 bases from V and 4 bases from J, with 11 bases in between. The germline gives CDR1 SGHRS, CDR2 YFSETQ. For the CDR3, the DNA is TGCGCCAGCAGCTTGGTCGCCAGCGGGTACAATGAGCAGTTCTTC. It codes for CASSLVASGYNEQFF.

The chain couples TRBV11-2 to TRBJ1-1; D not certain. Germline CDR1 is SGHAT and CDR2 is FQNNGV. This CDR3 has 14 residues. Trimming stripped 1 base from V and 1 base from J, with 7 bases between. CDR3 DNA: TGTGCCAGCAGCTTAGGACACCAGAACACTGAAGCTTTCTTT. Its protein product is CASSLGHQNTEAFF.

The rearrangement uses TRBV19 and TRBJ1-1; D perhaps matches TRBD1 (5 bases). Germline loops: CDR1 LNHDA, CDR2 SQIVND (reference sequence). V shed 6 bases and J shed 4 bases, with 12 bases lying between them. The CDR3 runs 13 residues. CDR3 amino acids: CASRGQRGTEAFF. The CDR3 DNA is TGTGCCAGTAGGGGGCAACGCGGCACTGAAGCTTTCTTT.

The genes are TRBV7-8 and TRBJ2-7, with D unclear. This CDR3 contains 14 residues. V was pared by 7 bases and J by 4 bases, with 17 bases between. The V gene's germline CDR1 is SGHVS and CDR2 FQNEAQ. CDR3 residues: CASTPTLSLYEQYF. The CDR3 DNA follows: TGTGCCAGCACCCCGACTCTTTCCTTATACGAGCAGTACTTC.

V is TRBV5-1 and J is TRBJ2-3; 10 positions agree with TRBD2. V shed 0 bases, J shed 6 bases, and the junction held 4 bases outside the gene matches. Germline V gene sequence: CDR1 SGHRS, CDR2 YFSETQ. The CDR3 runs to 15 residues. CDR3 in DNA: TGCGCCAGCAGCTTGGTGGCTAGCGGGAGTGATACGCAGTATTTT. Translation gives CASSLVASGSDTQYF. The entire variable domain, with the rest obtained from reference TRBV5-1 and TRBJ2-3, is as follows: KAGVTQTPRYLIKTRGQQVTLSCSPISGHRSVSWYQQTPGQGLQFLFEYFSETQRNKGNFPGRFSGRQFSNSRSEMNVSTLELGDSALYLCASSLVASGSDTQYFGPGTRLTVL.

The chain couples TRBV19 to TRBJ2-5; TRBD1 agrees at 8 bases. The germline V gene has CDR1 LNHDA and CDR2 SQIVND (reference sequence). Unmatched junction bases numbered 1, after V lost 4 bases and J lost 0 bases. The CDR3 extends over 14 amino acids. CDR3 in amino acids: CASSRTGYQETQYF. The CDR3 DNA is TGTGCCAGTAGTAGGACAGGGTACCAAGAGACCCAGTACTTC.

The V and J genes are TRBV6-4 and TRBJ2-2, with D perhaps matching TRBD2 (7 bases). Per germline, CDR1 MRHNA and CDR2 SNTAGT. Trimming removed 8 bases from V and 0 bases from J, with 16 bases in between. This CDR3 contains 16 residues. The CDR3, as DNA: TGTGCCAGCTCATCCGGCGGGGGCACGAACACCGGGGAGCTGTTTTTT. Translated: CASSSGGGTNTGELFF.

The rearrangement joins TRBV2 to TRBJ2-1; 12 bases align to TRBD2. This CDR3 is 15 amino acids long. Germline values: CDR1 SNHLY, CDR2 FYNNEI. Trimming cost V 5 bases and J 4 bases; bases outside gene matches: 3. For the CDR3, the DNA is TGTGCCAGCAGTCGGACTAGCGGGATTTACAATGAGCAGTTCTTC. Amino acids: CASSRTSGIYNEQFF.

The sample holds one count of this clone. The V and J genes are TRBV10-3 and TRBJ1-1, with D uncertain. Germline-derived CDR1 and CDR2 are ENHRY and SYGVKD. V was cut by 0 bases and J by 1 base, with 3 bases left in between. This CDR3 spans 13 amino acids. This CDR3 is CAISESRNTEAFF. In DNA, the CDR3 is TGTGCCATCAGTGAGTCGAGGAACACTGAAGCTTTCTTT.

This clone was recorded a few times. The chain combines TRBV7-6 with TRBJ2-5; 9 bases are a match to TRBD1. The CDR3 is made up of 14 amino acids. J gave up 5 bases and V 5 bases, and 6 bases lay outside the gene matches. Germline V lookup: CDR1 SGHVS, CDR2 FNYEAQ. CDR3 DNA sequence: TGTGCCAGCAGCCCGGGACAGGGTGGCGAGACCCAGTACTTC. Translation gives CASSPGQGGETQYF. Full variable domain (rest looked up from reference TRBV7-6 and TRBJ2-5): GAGVSQSPRYKVTKRGQDVALRCDPISGHVSLYWYRQALGQGPEFLTYFNYEAQQDKSGLPNDRFSAERPEGSISTLTIQRTEQRDSAMYRCASSPGQGGETQYFGPGTRLLVL.

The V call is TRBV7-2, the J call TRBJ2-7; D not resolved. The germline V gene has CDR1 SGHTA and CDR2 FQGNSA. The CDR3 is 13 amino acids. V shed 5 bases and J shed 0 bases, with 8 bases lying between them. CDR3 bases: TGTGCCAGCAGCCCTCCTAGCTCCTACGAGCAGTACTTC. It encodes CASSPPSSYEQYF. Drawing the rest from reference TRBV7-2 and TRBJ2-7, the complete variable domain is GAGVSQSPSNKVTEKGKDVELRCDPISGHTALYWYRQSLGQGLEFLIYFQGNSAPDKSGLPSDRFSAERTGGSVSTLTIQRTQQEDSAVYLCASSPPSSYEQYFGPGTRLTVT.

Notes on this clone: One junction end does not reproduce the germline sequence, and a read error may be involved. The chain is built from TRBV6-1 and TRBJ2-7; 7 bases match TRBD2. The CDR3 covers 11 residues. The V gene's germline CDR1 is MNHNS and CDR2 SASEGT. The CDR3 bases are TGTGCCAGCAGTGAATTCGGACTAGGCCTCTTC. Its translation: CASSEFGLGLF.

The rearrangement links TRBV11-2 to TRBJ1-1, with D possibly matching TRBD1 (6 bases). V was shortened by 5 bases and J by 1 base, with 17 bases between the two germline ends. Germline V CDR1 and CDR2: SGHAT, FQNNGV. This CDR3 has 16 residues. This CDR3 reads CASSPLGGPGNTEAFF. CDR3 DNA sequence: TGTGCCAGCAGCCCGTTGGGGGGGCCGGGGAACACTGAAGCTTTCTTT.